This TCR beta chain originates from a study of shared clonotypes between healthy human individuals. Overall study findings and caveats: Despite large depth, sorted-subset datasets appeared incompletely sequenced. Sharing of clonotypes among donors was expected to vary with sequencing depth.

Comments on this clone: Its antigen remains unidentified.

The healthy adult donors were HIV-negative and reported no recent acute infections or vaccinations. V trimming: 4 bases; J trimming: 13 bases; junction bases outside the gene matches: 11. The CDR3 totals 15 residues. Germline V gene lookup returns CDR1 SGHTA and CDR2 FQGNSA. Produced via immunoSEQ multiplex PCR; TCRdb's table is partial and in-frame only. The sample yields some 2,000,000 clones, nearly 97% seen once. The specimen was naive CD4+ T cells sorted from blood. Stated subset: CD45RA+ positively selected. J is TRBJ2-2 and V is TRBV7-2, with TRBD2 identical over 11 bases. The TCR was taken from a man between 18 and 29 years old in good health. The CDR3 spells CASSSGTSGFNGLFF. Written as DNA, the CDR3 is TGTGCCAGCAGCTCCGGGACTAGCGGTTTTAATGGGCTGTTTTTT.